A single sample is the source of the 6 T cell receptor beta chains below, sequenced in a study of blood T cell repertoires in COVID-19. Only in-frame clones appear in the TCRdb table, and some are missing; sequencing was by immunoSEQ multiplex PCR. Of tens of thousands of clones listed, 89% were seen once; the top ten hold 5% to 6.5%. The sample taken for sequencing was peripheral blood. Receptor source: an elderly woman with active COVID-19.

V is TRBV7-2 and J is TRBJ2-5; 16 bases map to TRBD2. The CDR3 consists of 16 residues. CDR1 and CDR2 (germline): SGHTA, FQGNSA. The V gene end was trimmed by 5 bases and the J gene end by 2 bases; junction bases not matched to a gene: 2. DNA for the CDR3: TGTGCCAGCAGCGGGGGACTAGCGGGAGGGCAAGAGACCCAGTACTTC. Translated: CASSGGLAGGQETQYF.

The rearrangement uses TRBV5-1 and TRBJ2-3, with 9 bases identical to TRBD2. This CDR3 has 17 amino acids. After removal of 4 bases from V and 2 bases from J, the junction contained 11 bases not matched to a gene. The germline V gene encodes CDR1 SGHRS and CDR2 YFSETQ. The CDR3 DNA is TGCGCCAGCAGCCTTGGGCTGTCTAGCGGGAACACAGATACGCAGTATTTT. It is translated as CASSLGLSSGNTDTQYF.

This clone occurred once. V and J are TRBV3-1 (or the pseudogene TRBV3-2) and TRBJ2-1; D might be TRBD2 (6 bases). This CDR3 region has 14 residues. The germline V gene has CDR1 LGHDT and CDR2 YNNKEL (reference sequence). Trimming took 4 bases from V and 5 from J, leaving 12 bases between them. CDR3 coding DNA: TGTGCCAGCAGCCTCCGTGGCGGGAACAATGAGCAGTTCTTC. It translates to CASSLRGGNNEQFF.

V and J are TRBV7-2 and TRBJ2-5; 9 bases match TRBD1. Germline values: CDR1 SGHTA, CDR2 FQGNSA. The CDR3 runs to 15 residues. V lost 3 bases to trimming and J lost 5 bases; unmatched junction nucleotides: 7. The CDR3 sequence: CASSFTTGGAETQYF. In DNA form, the CDR3 reads TGTGCCAGCAGCTTTACTACAGGGGGCGCGGAGACCCAGTACTTC.

The CDR3 reads CASSFAPGQGFEQYF. In nucleotides, the CDR3 is TGCGCCAGCAGCTTCGCACCGGGACAGGGTTTCGAGCAGTACTTC. The V and J genes are TRBV5-1 and TRBJ2-7; 9 bases align to TRBD1. Germline CDR1 and CDR2: SGHRS and YFSETQ. The CDR3 length is 15 residues. The V and J ends lost 2 bases and 6 bases, in that order; junction bases with no gene match: 9.

J is TRBJ2-2 and V is TRBV4-2; 7 positions agree with TRBD1. The germline gives CDR1 LGHNA, CDR2 YNFKEQ. This CDR3 has 14 amino acids. Trimming cost V 7 bases and J 7 bases; bases outside gene matches: 9. CDR3 amino acids: CASNGWDRSGELFF. In DNA, the CDR3 is TGTGCCAGCAACGGTTGGGACAGAAGCGGGGAGCTGTTTTTT.